The entry below describes one TCR beta chain. This record comes from a study of T cell responses to AZD1222 COVID-19 vaccine. CDR1 and CDR2 from the germline V gene are LGHDT and YNNKEL (reference sequence). V was clipped by 3 bases and J by 0 bases, with 9 bases between them. This CDR3 contains 14 residues. TCRdb's table, derived via immunoSEQ multiplex PCR, lists solely in-frame clones and lacks some. The data show some 190,000 clones, 90% to 95% seen once. The sequence derives from an adult who received the AZD1222 COVID-19 vaccine. The chain is built from TRBV3-1 (or the pseudogene TRBV3-2) and TRBJ2-7; D assignment may be TRBD1 or TRBD2 (5 bases each). Sequencing used peripheral blood, obtained 28 days after the second AZD1222 dose. Here the CDR3 DNA reads TGTGCCAGCAGCCAGCTGGGACGCTCCTACGAGCAGTACTTC. Its translation: CASSQLGRSYEQYF.